This paragraph reports one TCR beta chain. The antigen is unknown. This sample stems from a study of cytotoxic CD8 clonotypes in ibrutinib-treated CLL. Study in general: Of the patients, about a dozen were relapsed/refractory, over 14 treatment-naive and 17 to 18 IGHV unmutated.

V shed 7 bases and J 0 bases; nucleotides not matched to a gene: 7. The CDR3 is 16 amino acids. From germline, CDR1 is LNHDA and CDR2 SQIVND (reference sequence). Generated by immunoSEQ multiplex PCR, the TCRdb table keeps only in-frame clones and is missing some. The profile shows 19,000 or so clones, approximately 64% of them singletons. General study findings and limits: Circulating CD8+ T-cell counts were tracked by baseline clonality, which exceeded that of age-matched healthy donors. Having risen at ibrutinib response, clonality had fallen back toward baseline by progression.

The TCR originated in a human donor with chronic lymphocytic leukemia. The genes are TRBV19 and TRBJ1-5, with 9 bases lining up with TRBD1. The sample here was PBMCs, taken after 12 months of ibrutinib treatment. CDR3 region: CASKGTGFYSNQPQHF. The DNA for the CDR3 is TGTGCCAGTAAGGGGACAGGGTTTTATAGCAATCAGCCCCAGCATTTT.